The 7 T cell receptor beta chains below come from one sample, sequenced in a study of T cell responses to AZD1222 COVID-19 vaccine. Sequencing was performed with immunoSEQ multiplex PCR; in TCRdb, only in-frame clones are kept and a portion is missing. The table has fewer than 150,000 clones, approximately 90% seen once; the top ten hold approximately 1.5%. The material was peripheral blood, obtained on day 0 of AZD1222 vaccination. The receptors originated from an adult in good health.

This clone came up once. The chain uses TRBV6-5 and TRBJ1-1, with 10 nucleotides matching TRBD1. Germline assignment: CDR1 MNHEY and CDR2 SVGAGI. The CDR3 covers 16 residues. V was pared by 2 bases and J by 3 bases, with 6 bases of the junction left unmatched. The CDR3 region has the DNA TGTGCCAGCAGTTACGACCCCGGACAGGGGGACACTGAAGCTTTCTTT. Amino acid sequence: CASSYDPGQGDTEAFF.

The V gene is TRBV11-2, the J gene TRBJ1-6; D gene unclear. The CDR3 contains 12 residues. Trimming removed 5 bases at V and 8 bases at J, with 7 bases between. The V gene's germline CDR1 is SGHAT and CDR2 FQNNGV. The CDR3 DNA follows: TGTGCCAGCAGCCCCCCCGATTCACCCCTCCACTTT. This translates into CASSPPDSPLHF.

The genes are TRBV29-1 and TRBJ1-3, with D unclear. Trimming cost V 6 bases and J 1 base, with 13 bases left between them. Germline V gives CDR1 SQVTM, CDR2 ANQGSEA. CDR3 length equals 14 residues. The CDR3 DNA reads TGCAGCGTCTTATACAGCGGATCTGGAAACACCATATATTTT. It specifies CSVLYSGSGNTIYF. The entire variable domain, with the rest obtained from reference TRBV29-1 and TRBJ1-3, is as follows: SAVISQKPSRDICQRGTSLTIQCQVDSQVTMMFWYRQQPGQSLTLIATANQGSEATYESGFVIDKFPISRPNLTFSTLTVSNMSPEDSSIYLCSVLYSGSGNTIYFGEGSWLTVV.

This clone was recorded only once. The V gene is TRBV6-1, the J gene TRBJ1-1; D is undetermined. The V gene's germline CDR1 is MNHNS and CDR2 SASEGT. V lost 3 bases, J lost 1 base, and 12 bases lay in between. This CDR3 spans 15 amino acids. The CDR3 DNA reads TGTGCCAGCAGTGACAGGTCGGCCGGGAACACTGAAGCTTTCTTT. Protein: CASSDRSAGNTEAFF.

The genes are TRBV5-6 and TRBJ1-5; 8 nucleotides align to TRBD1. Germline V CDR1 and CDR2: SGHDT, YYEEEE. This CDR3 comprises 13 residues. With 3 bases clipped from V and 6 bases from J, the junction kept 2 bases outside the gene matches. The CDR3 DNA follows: TGTGCCAGCAGCTCCGGGACAGGTCAGCCCCAGCATTTT. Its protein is CASSSGTGQPQHF.

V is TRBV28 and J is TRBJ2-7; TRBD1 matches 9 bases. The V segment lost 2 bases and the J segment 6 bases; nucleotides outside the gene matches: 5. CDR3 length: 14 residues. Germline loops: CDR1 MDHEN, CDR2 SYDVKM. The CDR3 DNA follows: TGTGCCAGCAGTTTAATCCGGGACAGGGTCGAGCAGTACTTC. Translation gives CASSLIRDRVEQYF.

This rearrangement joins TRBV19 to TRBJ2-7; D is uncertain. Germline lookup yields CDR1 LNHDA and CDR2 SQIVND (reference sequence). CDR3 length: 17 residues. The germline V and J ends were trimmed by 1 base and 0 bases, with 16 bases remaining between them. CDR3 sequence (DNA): TGTGCCAGTAGTATAGGTGGCGGCAGCTTGAGCTCCTACGAGCAGTACTTC. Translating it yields CASSIGGGSLSSYEQYF.